Each of the 7 T cell receptor beta chains below was sequenced from the same sample in a study of low-dose radiotherapy and immunotherapy resistance in tumors. Covering alpha and beta chains, TRAV- and TRBV-specific primers were used for the first-strand cDNA. Over roughly 19 PCR cycles, TCRs were amplified from a constant-region primer and V-primer adapter. TCRdb re-called the reads with MiXCR, one entry per CDR3 protein. The data show fewer than 110,000 distinct CDR3 sequences, less than 25% seen once. As for time point: after trial treatment. The sample's treatment: LDRT plus nivolumab, ipilimumab, low-dose cyclophosphamide and aspirin (RACIN trial). The starting material was PBMCs, obtained after low-dose radiotherapy plus immunotherapy. Receptors originate from a male donor with prostate cancer.

This clonotype was detected only once. An end of the junction differs from the germline gene, which may be a read error. J is TRBJ1-6 and V is TRBV4-1; D not certain. The CDR3 is 14 residues long. Germline assignment: CDR1 MGHRA and CDR2 YSYEKL. CDR3 DNA: TGTGCCAGCAGCCGCACCGCCCCTAATTCACCCCTCCACTTT. It encodes CASSRTAPNSPLHF.

Ten or more counts support this clonotype. V and J are TRBV11-2 and TRBJ2-7; 9 bases are a match to TRBD1. CDR1 is SGHAT, CDR2 FQNNGV, per germline. Trimming took 3 bases from V and 9 from J; bases not matched to a gene: 6. CDR3 size: 13 residues. This chain's CDR3 is CASSLTGTGRQYF. The CDR3 nucleotides are TGTGCCAGCAGCTTGACCGGGACAGGGAGGCAGTACTTC.

This clonotype was picked up a small number of times. The J gene is TRBJ1-5, the V gene TRBV20-1, with D possibly TRBD1 on 5 matching bases. This CDR3 region has 14 residues. Trimming took off 4 bases at V and 3 bases at J, with 13 bases between the two ends. The germline V gene encodes CDR1 DFQATT and CDR2 SNEGSKA (reference sequence). The CDR3 nucleotides read TGCAGTGCTACGGCCGGGGGGACCAATCAGCCCCAGCATTTT. It encodes CSATAGGTNQPQHF.

This clonotype appeared many times. The genes are TRBV5-8 and TRBJ2-1; no clear D gene. Trimming removed 1 base at V and 3 bases at J, with 11 bases between. The CDR3 contains 15 residues. Germline CDR1 and CDR2: SGHTS and YDEGEE. In DNA, the CDR3 is TGTGCCAGCAGCTTGCAAGGTTTACTCTACAATGAGCAGTTCTTC. This encodes CASSLQGLLYNEQFF.

This clonotype was counted at least ten times. The chain carries TRBV20-1 and TRBJ2-3; 8 positions agree with TRBD2. CDR1 DFQATT and CDR2 SNEGSKA come from the germline V gene (reference sequence). CDR3 length: 14 residues. V lost 4 bases, J lost 5 bases, and 8 bases stayed unmatched. For the CDR3, the DNA is TGCAGTGCTATGACTAGCGTTTTTGGAGATACGCAGTATTTT. It is translated as CSAMTSVFGDTQYF.

On this clonotype: It differs at one base from a far larger clone, so likely a read error. The chain has TRBV11-2 and TRBJ2-7; D may match TRBD1 or TRBD2 (5 bases each). CDR3 length equals 17 residues. Germline CDR1 SGHAT, CDR2 FQNNGV. The V and J ends lost 3 bases and 7 bases respectively, with 25 bases between them. CDR3 residues: CASSLKVWGRSYNEQYF. The CDR3 DNA is TGTGCCAGCAGCTTGAAGGTTTGGGGACGTTCCTACAATGAGCAGTACTTC.

On this clonotype: Given a far larger clone just one base away, this is likely a sequencing read error. This chain connects TRBV6-2 or TRBV6-3 to TRBJ2-5; TRBD2 agrees at 11 bases. V lost 6 bases and J lost 5; bases outside the gene matches: 5. Germline assignment: CDR1 MNHEY and CDR2 SVGEGT. The CDR3 totals 14 residues. The CDR3 DNA reads as TGTGCCAGCAGCGTAGCGGGGGGGACGGAGACCCAGTACTTC. It encodes CASSVAGGTETQYF.